This note documents a single T cell receptor (beta chain) sequence. Its antigen is as yet unknown. Trimming cost V 3 bases and J 6 bases, with 9 bases left between them. Germline values: CDR1 ENHRY, CDR2 SYGVKD. The CDR3 is made up of 13 amino acids. This specimen comes from a study of cytomegalovirus exposure and HLA in healthy donors. As for the study in general: Around 83% of 300 to 450 genotyped donors fell in the Caucasian-associated ancestry cluster.

Study observations and caveats: In a later analysis, specific HLA alleles were associated with 15,000 to 20,000 TCR beta sequences at a 0.05 false discovery rate. Cytomegalovirus association was listed for 164 TCR beta chains.

The PCR made use of 60 Vbeta and 13 Jbeta primers. Assay: immunoSEQ multiplex PCR; the TCRdb copy retains only in-frame clones and omits some. The sample has approximately 140,000 clones, roughly 80% seen once. Though nominally healthy at sampling, donors likely had unrecorded immune exposures. The chain has TRBV10-3 and TRBJ2-1, with no clear D. The origin of this receptor is a woman between 50 and 59 years old in good health and CMV-seronegative. Sequencing was carried out using PBMCs. In nucleotides, the CDR3 is TGTGCCATCAGTGACCTCCCGTTCAATGAGCAGTTCTTC. The encoded protein is CAISDLPFNEQFF.